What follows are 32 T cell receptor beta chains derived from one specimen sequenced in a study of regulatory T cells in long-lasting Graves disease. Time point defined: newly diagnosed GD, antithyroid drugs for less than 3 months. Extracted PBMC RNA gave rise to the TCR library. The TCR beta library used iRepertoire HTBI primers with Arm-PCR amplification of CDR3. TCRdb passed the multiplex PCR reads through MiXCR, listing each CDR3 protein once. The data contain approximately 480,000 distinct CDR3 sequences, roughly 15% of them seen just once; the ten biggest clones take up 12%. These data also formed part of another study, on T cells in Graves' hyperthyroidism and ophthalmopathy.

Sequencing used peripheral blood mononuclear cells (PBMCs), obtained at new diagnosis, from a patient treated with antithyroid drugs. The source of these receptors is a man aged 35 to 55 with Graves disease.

Here the CDR3 reads CATEEGGFGSYEQYF. The CDR3 DNA reads as TGTGCCACCGAAGAGGGGGGCTTTGGTTCCTACGAGCAGTACTTC. The chain carries TRBV24-1 and TRBJ2-7; D might be TRBD1 or TRBD2, each matching 6 bases. The CDR3 extends over 15 amino acids. The ends were cut back, 9 bases at V and 1 base at J, with 18 bases in the middle. Germline V gives CDR1 KGHDR, CDR2 SFDVKD.

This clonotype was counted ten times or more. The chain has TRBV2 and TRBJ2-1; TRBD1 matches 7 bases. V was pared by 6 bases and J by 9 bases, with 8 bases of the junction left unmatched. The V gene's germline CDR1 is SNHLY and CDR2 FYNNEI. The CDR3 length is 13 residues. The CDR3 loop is CASRVDRAGEQFF. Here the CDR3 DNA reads TGTGCCAGCAGGGTCGACAGGGCGGGTGAGCAGTTCTTC.

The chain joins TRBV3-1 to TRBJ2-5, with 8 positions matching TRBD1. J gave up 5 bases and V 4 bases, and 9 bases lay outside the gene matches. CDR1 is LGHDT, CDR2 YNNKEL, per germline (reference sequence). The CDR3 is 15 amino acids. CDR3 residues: CASSLRTGRRETQYF. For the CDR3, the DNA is TGTGCCAGCAGCCTACGGACAGGGAGAAGGGAGACCCAGTACTTC.

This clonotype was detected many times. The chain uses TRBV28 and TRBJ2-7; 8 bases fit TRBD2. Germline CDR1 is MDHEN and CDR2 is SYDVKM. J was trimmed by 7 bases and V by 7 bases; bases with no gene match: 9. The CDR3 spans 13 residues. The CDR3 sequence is CASITGLVGEQYF. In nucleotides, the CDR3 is TGTGCCAGCATCACGGGACTAGTTGGTGAGCAGTACTTC.

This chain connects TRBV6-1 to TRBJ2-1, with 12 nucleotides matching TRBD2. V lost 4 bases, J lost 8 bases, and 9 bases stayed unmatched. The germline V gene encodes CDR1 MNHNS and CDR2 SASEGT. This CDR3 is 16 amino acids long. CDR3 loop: CASSGLAGVSVDEQFF. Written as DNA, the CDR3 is TGTGCCAGCAGTGGACTAGCGGGAGTATCAGTCGATGAGCAGTTCTTC.

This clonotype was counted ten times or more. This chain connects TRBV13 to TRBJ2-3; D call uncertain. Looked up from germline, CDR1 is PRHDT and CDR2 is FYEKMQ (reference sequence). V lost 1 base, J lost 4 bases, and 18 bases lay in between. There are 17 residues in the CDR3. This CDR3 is CASSLVGSDRWSDTQYF. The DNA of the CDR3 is TGTGCCAGCAGCTTAGTTGGCTCGGACCGATGGTCAGATACGCAGTATTTT.

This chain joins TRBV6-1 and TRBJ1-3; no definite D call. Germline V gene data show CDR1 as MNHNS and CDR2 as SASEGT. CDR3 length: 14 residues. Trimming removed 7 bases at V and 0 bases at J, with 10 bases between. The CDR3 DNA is TGTGCCAGCATAAAGGGAAGCTCTGGAAACACCATATATTTT. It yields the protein CASIKGSSGNTIYF.

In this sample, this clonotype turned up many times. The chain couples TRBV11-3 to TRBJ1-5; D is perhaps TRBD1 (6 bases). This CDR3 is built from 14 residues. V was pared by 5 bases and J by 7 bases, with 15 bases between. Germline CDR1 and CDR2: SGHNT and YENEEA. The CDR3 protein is CASSQGPGGQPQHF. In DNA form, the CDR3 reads TGTGCCAGCAGCCAAGGACCCGGGGGCCAGCCCCAGCATTTT.

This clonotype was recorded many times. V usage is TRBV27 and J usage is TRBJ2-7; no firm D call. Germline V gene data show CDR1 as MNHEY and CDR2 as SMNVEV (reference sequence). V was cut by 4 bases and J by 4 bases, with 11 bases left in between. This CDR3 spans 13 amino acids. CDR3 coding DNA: TGTGCCAGCAGTTCCCTCCGGTTTTACGAGCAGTACTTC. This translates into CASSSLRFYEQYF.

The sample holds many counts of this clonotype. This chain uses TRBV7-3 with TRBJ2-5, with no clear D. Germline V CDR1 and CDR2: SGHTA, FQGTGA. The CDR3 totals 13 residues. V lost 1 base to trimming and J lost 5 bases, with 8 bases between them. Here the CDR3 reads CASSLIPSETQYF. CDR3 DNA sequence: TGTGCCAGCAGCTTAATACCATCGGAGACCCAGTACTTC. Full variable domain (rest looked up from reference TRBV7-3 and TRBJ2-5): GAGVSQTPSNKVTEKGKYVELRCDPISGHTALYWYRQSLGQGPEFLIYFQGTGAADDSGLPNDRFFAVRPEGSVSTLKIQRTERGDSAVYLCASSLIPSETQYFGPGTRLLVL.

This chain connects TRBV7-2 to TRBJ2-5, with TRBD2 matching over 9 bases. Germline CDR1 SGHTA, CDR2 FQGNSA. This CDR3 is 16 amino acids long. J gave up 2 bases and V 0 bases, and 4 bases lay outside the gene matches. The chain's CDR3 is CASSLASSGGQETQYF. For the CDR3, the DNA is TGTGCCAGCAGCTTAGCATCCAGCGGGGGGCAAGAGACCCAGTACTTC.

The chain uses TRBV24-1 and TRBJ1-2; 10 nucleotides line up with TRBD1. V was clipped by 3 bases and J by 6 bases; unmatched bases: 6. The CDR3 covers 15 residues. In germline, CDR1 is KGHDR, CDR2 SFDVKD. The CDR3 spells CATSDPRDRGDGYTF. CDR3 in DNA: TGTGCCACCAGTGATCCGAGGGACAGGGGAGATGGCTACACCTTC.

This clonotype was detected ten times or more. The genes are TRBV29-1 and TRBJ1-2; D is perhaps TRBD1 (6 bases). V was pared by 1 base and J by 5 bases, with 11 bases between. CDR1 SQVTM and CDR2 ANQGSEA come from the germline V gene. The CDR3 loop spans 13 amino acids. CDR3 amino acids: CSVEVDSLYGYTF. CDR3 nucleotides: TGCAGCGTTGAAGTGGACAGTCTATATGGCTACACCTTC.

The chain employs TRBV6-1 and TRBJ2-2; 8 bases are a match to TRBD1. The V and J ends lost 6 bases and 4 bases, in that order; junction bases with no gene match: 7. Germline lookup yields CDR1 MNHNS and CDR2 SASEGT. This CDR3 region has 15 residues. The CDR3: CASSRQGPGTGELFF. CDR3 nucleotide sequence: TGTGCCAGCAGCCGACAGGGGCCAGGCACCGGGGAGCTGTTTTTT.

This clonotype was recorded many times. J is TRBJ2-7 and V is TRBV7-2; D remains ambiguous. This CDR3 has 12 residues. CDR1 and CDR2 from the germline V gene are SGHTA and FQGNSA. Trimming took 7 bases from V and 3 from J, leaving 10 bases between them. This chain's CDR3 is CASNSNHYEQYF. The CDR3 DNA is TGTGCCAGCAATTCTAACCACTACGAGCAGTACTTC.

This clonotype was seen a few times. CDR3 loop: CATSDGGVGELFF. CDR3 nucleotide sequence: TGTGCCACCAGTGATGGCGGGGTCGGGGAGCTGTTTTTT. The chain joins TRBV24-1 to TRBJ2-2; TRBD2 is a possible D gene (6 bases). This CDR3 is built from 13 residues. Trimming removed 3 bases at V and 7 bases at J, with 8 bases between. Germline loops: CDR1 KGHDR, CDR2 SFDVKD.

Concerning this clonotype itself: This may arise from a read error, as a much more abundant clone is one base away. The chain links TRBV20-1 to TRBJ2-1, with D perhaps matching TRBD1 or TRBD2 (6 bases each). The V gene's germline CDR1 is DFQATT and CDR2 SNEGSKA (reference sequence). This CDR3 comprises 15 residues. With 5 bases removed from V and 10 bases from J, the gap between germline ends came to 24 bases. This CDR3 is CSARVEGRGISEQFF. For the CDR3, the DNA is TGCAGTGCTCGAGTGGAGGGCAGGGGAATTTCCGAGCAGTTCTTC.

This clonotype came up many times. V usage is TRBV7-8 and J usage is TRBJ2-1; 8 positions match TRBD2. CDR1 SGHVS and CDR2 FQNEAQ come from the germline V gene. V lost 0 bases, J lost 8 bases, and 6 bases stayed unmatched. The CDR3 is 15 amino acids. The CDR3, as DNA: TGTGCCAGCAGCTTAGCGAACGGGAGGGCGCATGAGCAGTTCTTC. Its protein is CASSLANGRAHEQFF. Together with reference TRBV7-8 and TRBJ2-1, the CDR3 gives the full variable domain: GAGVSQSPRYKVAKRGQDVALRCDPISGHVSLFWYQQALGQGPEFLTYFQNEAQLDKSGLPSDRFFAERPEGSVSTLKIQRTQQEDSAVYLCASSLANGRAHEQFFGPGTRLTVL.

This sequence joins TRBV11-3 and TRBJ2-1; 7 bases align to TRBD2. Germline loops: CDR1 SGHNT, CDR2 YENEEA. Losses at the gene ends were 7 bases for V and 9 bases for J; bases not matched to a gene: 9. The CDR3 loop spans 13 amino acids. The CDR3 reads CASNSGPSGEQFF. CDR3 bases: TGTGCCAGCAATTCAGGCCCTAGCGGTGAGCAGTTCTTC.

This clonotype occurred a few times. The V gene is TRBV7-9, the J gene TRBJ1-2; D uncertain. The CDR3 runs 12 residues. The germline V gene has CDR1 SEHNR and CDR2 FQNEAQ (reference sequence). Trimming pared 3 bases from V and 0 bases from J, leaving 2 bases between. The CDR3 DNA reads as TGTGCCAGCAGCTTCCCTAACTATGGCTACACCTTC. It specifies CASSFPNYGYTF.

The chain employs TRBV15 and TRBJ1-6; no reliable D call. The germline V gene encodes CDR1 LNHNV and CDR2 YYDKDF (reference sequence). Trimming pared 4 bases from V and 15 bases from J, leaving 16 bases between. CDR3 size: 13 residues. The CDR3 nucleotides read TGTGCCACCAGCACCACGCCGGGAGGCCACCTCCACTTT. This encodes CATSTTPGGHLHF.

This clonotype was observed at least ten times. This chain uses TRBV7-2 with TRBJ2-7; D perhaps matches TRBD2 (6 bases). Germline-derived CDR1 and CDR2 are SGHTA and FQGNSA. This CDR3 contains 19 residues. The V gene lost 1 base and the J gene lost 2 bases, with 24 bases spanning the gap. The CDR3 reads CASSLDPTTRGTRAYEQYF. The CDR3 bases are TGTGCCAGCAGCTTAGACCCAACCACTCGCGGGACGCGTGCCTACGAGCAGTACTTC.

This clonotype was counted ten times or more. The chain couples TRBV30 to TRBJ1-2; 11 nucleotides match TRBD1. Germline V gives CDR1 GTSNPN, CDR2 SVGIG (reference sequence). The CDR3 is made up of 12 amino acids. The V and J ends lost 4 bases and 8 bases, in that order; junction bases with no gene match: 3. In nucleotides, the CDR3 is TGTGCCTGGACGGACAGGGGGCAAGGCTACACCTTC. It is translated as CAWTDRGQGYTF.

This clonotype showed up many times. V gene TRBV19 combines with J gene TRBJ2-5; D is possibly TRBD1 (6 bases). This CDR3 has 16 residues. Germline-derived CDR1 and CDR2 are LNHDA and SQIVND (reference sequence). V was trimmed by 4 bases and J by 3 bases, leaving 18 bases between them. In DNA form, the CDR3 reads TGTGCCAGTAGTACGATTAACTTGGGGACAAAAGAGACCCAGTACTTC. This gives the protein CASSTINLGTKETQYF. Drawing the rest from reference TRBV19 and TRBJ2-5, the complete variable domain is DGGITQSPKYLFRKEGQNVTLSCEQNLNHDAMYWYRQDPGQGLRLIYYSQIVNDFQKGDIAEGYSVSREKKESFPLTVTSAQKNPTAFYLCASSTINLGTKETQYFGPGTRLLVL.

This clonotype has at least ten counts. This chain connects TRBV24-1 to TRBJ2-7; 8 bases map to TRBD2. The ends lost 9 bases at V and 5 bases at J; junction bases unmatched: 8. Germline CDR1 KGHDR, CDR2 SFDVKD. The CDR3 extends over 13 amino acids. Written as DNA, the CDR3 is TGTGCCACCTCGGGAGGGCTGTTTAACGAGCAGTACTTC. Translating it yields CATSGGLFNEQYF.

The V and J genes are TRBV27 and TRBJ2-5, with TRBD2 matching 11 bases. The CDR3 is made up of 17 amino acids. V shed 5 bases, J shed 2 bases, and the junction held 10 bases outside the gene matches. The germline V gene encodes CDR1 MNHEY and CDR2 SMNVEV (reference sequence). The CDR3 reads CASSATPGLAAQETQYF. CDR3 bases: TGTGCCAGCAGTGCAACCCCGGGACTAGCGGCACAAGAGACCCAGTACTTC.

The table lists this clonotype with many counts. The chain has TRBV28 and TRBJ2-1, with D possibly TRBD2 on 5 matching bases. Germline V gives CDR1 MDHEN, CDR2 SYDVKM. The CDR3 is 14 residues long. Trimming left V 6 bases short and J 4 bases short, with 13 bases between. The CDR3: CASRLPGLYNEQFF. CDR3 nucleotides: TGTGCCAGCAGACTCCCCGGACTGTACAATGAGCAGTTCTTC.

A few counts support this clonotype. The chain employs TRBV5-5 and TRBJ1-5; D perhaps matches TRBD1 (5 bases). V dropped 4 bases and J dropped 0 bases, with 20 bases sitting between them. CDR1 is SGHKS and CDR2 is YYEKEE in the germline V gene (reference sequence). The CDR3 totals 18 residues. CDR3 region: CASSVILSGAYSNQPQHF. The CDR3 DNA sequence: TGTGCCAGCAGCGTTATTCTCTCTGGGGCTTATAGCAATCAGCCCCAGCATTTT.

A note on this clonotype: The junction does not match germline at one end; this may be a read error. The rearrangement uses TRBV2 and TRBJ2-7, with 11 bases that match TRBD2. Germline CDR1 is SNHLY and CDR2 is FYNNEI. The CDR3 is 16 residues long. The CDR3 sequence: CASSEGTSGGGYEQYF. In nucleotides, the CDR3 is TGTGCCAGCAGCGAAGGGACTAGCGGCGGGGGTTACGAGCAGTACTTC.

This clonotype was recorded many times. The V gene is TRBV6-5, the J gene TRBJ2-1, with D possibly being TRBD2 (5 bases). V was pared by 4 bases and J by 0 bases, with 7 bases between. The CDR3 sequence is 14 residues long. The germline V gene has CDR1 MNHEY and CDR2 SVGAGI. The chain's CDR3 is CASSSLASYNEQFF. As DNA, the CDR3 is TGTGCCAGCAGTTCTCTAGCCTCCTACAATGAGCAGTTCTTC.

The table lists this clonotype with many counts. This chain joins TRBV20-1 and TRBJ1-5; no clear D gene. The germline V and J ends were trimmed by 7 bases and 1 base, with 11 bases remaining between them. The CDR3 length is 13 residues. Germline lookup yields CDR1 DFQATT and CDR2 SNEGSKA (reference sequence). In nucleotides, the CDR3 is TGCAGTGTCAAGCATCCAAGCAATCAGCCCCAGCATTTT. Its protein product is CSVKHPSNQPQHF.

CDR3 DNA: TGCGCCAGCAGTCTGGACGGTGCCTACGAGCAGTACTTC. Residues: CASSLDGAYEQYF. This rearrangement joins TRBV5-1 to TRBJ2-7; no reliable D call. Germline lookup yields CDR1 SGHRS and CDR2 YFSETQ. This CDR3 has 13 amino acids. Trimming removed 5 bases at V and 2 bases at J, with 11 bases between.